This T cell receptor beta chain emerged from a study of shared clonotypes between healthy human individuals. The naive CD8 fraction comprised CD45RO-negative cells positively selected for CCR7 and excluded terminally differentiated effector memory CD45RA+ cells. V dropped 0 bases and J dropped 4 bases, with 9 bases sitting between them. The CDR3 runs 14 residues. Germline-derived CDR1 and CDR2 are MGHRA and YSYEKL. Study conclusions and caveats: On the whole, naive subsets had larger estimated richness than memory subsets had.

About this clone: The antigen is not known.

Clones were sequenced by immunoSEQ multiplex PCR, and TCRdb holds only the in-frame ones, with some missing. The table shows roughly 770,000 clones, with about 96% occurring only once. J is TRBJ1-2 and V is TRBV4-1; a possible D gene is TRBD1 (6 bases). This clonotype was sampled from a man aged 30 to 39 in good health. The sequencing sample was made of naive CD8+ T cells sorted from blood. The CDR3 coding sequence is TGCGCCAGCAGCCAAGAATTACAGGGCTATGGCTACACCTTC. It codes for CASSQELQGYGYTF.